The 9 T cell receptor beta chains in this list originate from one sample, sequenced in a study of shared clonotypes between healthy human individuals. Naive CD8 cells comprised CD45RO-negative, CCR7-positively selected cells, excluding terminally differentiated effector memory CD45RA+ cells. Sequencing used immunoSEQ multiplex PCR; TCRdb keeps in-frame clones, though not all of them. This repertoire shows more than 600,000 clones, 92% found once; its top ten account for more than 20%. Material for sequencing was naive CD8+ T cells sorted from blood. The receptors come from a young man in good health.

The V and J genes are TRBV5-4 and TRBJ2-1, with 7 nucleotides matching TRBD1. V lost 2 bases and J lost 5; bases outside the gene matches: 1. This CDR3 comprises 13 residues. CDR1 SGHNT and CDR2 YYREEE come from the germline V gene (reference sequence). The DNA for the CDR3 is TGTGCCAGCAGCTTAACAGGGGACAATGAGCAGTTCTTC. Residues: CASSLTGDNEQFF.

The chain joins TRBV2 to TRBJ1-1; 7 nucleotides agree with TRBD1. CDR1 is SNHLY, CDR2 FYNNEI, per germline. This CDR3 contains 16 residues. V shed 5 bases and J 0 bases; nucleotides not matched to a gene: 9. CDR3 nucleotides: TGTGCCAGCAGTCTCCGGGACAGATACATGAACACTGAAGCTTTCTTT. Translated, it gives CASSLRDRYMNTEAFF.

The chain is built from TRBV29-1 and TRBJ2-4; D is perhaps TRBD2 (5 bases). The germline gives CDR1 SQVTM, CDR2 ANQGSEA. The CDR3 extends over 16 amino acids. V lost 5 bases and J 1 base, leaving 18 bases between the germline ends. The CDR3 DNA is TGCAGCGTTATCTACAGCTCTGGGGAGGCCAAAAACATTCAGTACTTC. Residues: CSVIYSSGEAKNIQYF. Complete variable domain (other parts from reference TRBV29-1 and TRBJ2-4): SAVISQKPSRDICQRGTSLTIQCQVDSQVTMMFWYRQQPGQSLTLIATANQGSEATYESGFVIDKFPISRPNLTFSTLTVSNMSPEDSSIYLCSVIYSSGEAKNIQYFGAGTRLSVL.

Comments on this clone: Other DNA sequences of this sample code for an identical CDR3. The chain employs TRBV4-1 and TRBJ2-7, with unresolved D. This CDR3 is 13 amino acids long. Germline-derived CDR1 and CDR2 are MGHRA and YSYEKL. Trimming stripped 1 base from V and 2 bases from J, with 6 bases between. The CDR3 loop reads CASSQVGAYEQYF. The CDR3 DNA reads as TGCGCCAGCAGCCAAGTTGGGGCCTACGAGCAGTACTTC.

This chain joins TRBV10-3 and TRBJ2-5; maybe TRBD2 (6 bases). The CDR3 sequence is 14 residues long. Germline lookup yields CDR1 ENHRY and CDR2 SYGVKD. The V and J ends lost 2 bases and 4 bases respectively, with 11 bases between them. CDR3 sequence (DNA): TGTGCCATCAGTGAGCGGATAGCGGTAGAGACCCAGTACTTC. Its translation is CAISERIAVETQYF.

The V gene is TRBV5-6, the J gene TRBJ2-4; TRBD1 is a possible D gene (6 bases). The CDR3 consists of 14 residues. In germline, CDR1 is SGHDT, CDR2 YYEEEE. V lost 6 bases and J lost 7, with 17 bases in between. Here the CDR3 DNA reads TGTGCCAGCAAGCGGACAGATGCAAGGAACATTCAGTACTTC. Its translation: CASKRTDARNIQYF.

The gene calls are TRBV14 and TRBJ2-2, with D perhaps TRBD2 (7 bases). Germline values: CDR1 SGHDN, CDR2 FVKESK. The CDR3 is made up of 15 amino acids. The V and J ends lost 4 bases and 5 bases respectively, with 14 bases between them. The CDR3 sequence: CASSLGRGGTGELFF. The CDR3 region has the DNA TGTGCCAGCAGCCTTGGCAGGGGAGGGACCGGGGAGCTGTTTTTT. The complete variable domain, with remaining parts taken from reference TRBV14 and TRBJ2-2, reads EAGVTQFPSHSVIEKGQTVTLRCDPISGHDNLYWYRRVMGKEIKFLLHFVKESKQDESGMPNNRFLAERTGGTYSTLKVQPAELEDSGVYFCASSLGRGGTGELFFGEGSRLTVL.

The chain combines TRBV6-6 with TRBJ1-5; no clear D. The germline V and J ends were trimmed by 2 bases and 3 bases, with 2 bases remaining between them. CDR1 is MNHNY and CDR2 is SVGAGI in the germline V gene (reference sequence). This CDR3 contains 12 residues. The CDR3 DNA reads TGTGCCAGCAGTTACGACAATCAGCCCCAGCATTTT. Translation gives CASSYDNQPQHF.

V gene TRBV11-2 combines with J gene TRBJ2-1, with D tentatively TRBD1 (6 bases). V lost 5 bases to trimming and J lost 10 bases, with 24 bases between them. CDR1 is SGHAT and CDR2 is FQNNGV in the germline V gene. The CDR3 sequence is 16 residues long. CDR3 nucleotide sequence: TGTGCCAGCAGCCGACGGACAGCCAATTCTGTTCGGGAGCAGTTCTTC. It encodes CASSRRTANSVREQFF.